This is a list of T cell receptor beta chains from one sample in a study of cytomegalovirus exposure and HLA in healthy donors. The assay was immunoSEQ multiplex PCR, and TCRdb's table has in-frame clones only and misses some. The table lists 190,000 or so clones, roughly four fifths of them singletons. Material: PBMCs. The receptor source for this set is a boy between 2 and 10 years old in good health and CMV-seronegative. CDR3s include the opening cysteine and the closing phenylalanine or tryptophan. Each record gives: V gene, D gene, J gene, clone size, CDR3 protein, CDR3 DNA. A D gene is named only where the DNA matches it firmly. Some rows have no size entry. The others give once, few or many, or a class for an expanded clone.

TRBV2,.,TRBJ2-1,.,CASRRLEGVNEQFF,TGTGCCAGCAGGCGCCTCGAGGGGGTCAATGAGCAGTTCTTC
TRBV5-6,.,TRBJ1-6,.,CASRGPLADSSYNSPLHF,TGTGCCAGCAGGGGCCCACTCGCTGACAGCTCCTATAATTCACCCCTCCACTTT
TRBV11-2,.,TRBJ2-2,.,CASSLWLGATGELFF,TGTGCCAGCAGCTTATGGTTAGGGGCAACCGGGGAGCTGTTTTTT
TRBV2,.,TRBJ1-4,.,CASSDGRGNEKLFF,TGTGCCAGCAGTGATGGGCGCGGGAATGAAAAACTGTTTTTT
TRBV5-1,.,TRBJ2-5,once,CASSLGTAGGTQYF,TGCGCCAGCAGCTTAGGGACAGCGGGCGGGACCCAGTACTTC
TRBV25-1,.,TRBJ2-2,.,CASSDSNTGELFF,TGTGCCAGCAGTGACAGTAACACCGGGGAGCTGTTTTTT
TRBV5-8,.,TRBJ2-2,.,CASSLGLPTGELFF,TGTGCCAGCAGCTTGGGACTACCCACCGGGGAGCTGTTTTTT
TRBV6-1,TRBD1,TRBJ1-3,.,CASSGQGMGNTIYF,TGTGCCAGCAGTGGACAGGGGATGGGGAACACCATATATTTT
TRBV1,.,TRBJ2-2,.,CTSSQGLAGGGGELFF,TGCACCAGCAGCCAGGGACTAGCGGGGGGAGGAGGGGAGCTGTTTTTT
TRBV27,.,TRBJ2-7,.,CASSSQVHQGPLYEQYF,TGTGCCAGCAGTTCACAAGTACATCAGGGTCCCCTCTACGAGCAGTACTTC
TRBV9,.,TRBJ1-5,.,CASSAGGLDQPQHF,TGTGCCAGCAGCGCCGGGGGATTGGATCAGCCCCAGCATTTT
TRBV19,.,TRBJ2-7,.,CASSIDGALSSYEQYF,TGTGCCAGTAGTATAGACGGAGCCCTCAGCTCCTACGAGCAGTACTTC
TRBV6-4,.,TRBJ1-4,.,CASRTQQDQGEKLFF,TGTGCCAGCAGAACGCAACAGGACCAGGGCGAAAAACTGTTTTTT
TRBV5-4,TRBD1,TRBJ1-2,.,CASSQGQPQGGYTF,TGTGCCAGCAGCCAGGGACAGCCTCAGGGGGGCTACACCTTC
TRBV30,TRBD2,TRBJ2-5,.,CAWSVRGGPSETQYF,TGTGCCTGGAGTGTACGGGGGGGGCCGTCCGAGACCCAGTACTTC
TRBV7-9,TRBD1,TRBJ2-1,.,CASSLGDRDRDEQFF,TGTGCCAGCAGCTTAGGGGACAGGGATCGCGATGAGCAGTTCTTC
TRBV2,.,TRBJ1-1,.,CASSWPNTEAFF,TGTGCCAGCAGTTGGCCGAACACTGAAGCTTTCTTT